This T cell receptor beta chain was recorded in a study of cytomegalovirus exposure and HLA in healthy donors. General study points: Later work showed greater clonal expansion in HLA-associated TCR beta chains than in equally common others.

PCR used 60 Vbeta primers and 13 Jbeta primers. Clones were sequenced by immunoSEQ multiplex PCR, and TCRdb holds only the in-frame ones, with some missing. The data show 200,000 to 250,000 clones, with 75% to 85% seen just once and 2.5% to 3% held by the top ten. Germline V gene sequence: CDR1 SGHRS, CDR2 YFSETQ. The CDR3 length is 13 residues. The V segment lost 5 bases and the J segment 9 bases; nucleotides outside the gene matches: 9. In regard to this clone: Its target is not known.

The sequencing input was PBMCs. V usage is TRBV5-1 and J usage is TRBJ1-1; 8 positions agree with TRBD1. This sequence was found in a woman aged 60-70 years in good health and CMV-seropositive. DNA of the CDR3: TGCGCCAGCAGTTTGACAGGGGCCAGCAAAGCTTTCTTT. It specifies CASSLTGASKAFF.